This T cell receptor beta chain derives from a study of cytomegalovirus exposure and HLA in healthy donors. Study-wide points: TCR association rates varied by HLA locus in a later analysis, with DRB1 highest and HLA-C lowest. In an earlier analysis, about 87% or about 30%: the productive usage of most TCR beta V segments. Reports indicated that the classifier achieved high specificity and sensitivity in diagnosing cytomegalovirus status.

60 Vbeta and 13 Jbeta primers were used in PCR. Generated by immunoSEQ multiplex PCR, the TCRdb table keeps only in-frame clones and is missing some. The listing contains 150,000 or so clones. As to this clone: Its antigen is currently unknown.

This CDR3 is 14 amino acids long. The germline V gene has CDR1 SGHNT and CDR2 YYREEE (reference sequence). V was shortened by 0 bases and J by 5 bases, with 11 bases between the two germline ends. Input material: PBMCs. The rearrangement uses TRBV5-4 and TRBJ2-5, with D maybe TRBD2 (5 bases). The sequence came from a woman between 45 and 65 years old in good health and CMV-seronegative. CDR3 sequence: CASSLGEYTETQYF. CDR3 bases: TGTGCCAGCAGCTTGGGGGAGTATACGGAGACCCAGTACTTC.